These 30 T cell receptor beta chains share one sample of origin, sequenced in a study of shared T cell receptors in the human thymus. The table came from immunoSEQ multiplex PCR; TCRdb's copy has only in-frame clones and leaves some out. The data contain 720,000 or so clones, roughly 88% of them seen just once; the ten biggest clones take up roughly 0.01%. This same sample was also taken into another study, of human thymus T cells.

Material for sequencing was thymocytes. Every receptor here comes from a girl in the first two years of life with a congenital heart defect.

V is TRBV25-1 and J is TRBJ2-1; TRBD2 is a possible D gene (6 bases). Germline V gene data show CDR1 as MGHDK and CDR2 as SYGVNS. This CDR3 is built from 13 residues. The V end was cut by 6 bases, the J end by 7 bases, with 13 bases between. The CDR3 DNA sequence: TGTGCCAGCAGCCGGGACTCTTTGAATGAGCAGTTCTTC. It translates to CASSRDSLNEQFF.

The DNA for the CDR3 is TGTGCCAGCAGTGTAGGGGGTGACAGGGACAGCACTGAAGCTTTCTTT. Translating it yields CASSVGGDRDSTEAFF. The chain combines TRBV2 with TRBJ1-1; 7 bases fit TRBD1. V lost 4 bases, J lost 4 bases, and 12 bases stayed unmatched. The CDR3 is 16 residues long. CDR1 and CDR2 (germline): SNHLY, FYNNEI.

The chain combines TRBV4-3 with TRBJ2-1; 10 bases are a match to TRBD2. With 0 bases clipped from V and 0 bases from J, the junction kept 11 bases outside the gene matches. The CDR3 runs 20 residues. The V gene's germline CDR1 is LGHNA and CDR2 YSLEER. The CDR3 DNA follows: TGCGCCAGCAGCCAAGATCTTCTAGCGGGGGAAATTCTCTCCTACAATGAGCAGTTCTTC. This sequence encodes CASSQDLLAGEILSYNEQFF.

This clone was counted a single time. The chain couples TRBV9 to TRBJ2-1; TRBD2 matches at 11 bases. V shed 0 bases and J 5 bases; nucleotides not matched to a gene: 16. Germline values: CDR1 SGDLS, CDR2 YYNGEE. This CDR3 is 20 amino acids long. CDR3 bases: TGTGCCAGCAGCGTAGAGGGGGGCGACAGGGGACTAGCGGTGGACAATGAGCAGTTCTTC. Encoded protein: CASSVEGGDRGLAVDNEQFF.

The genes are TRBV2 and TRBJ2-7; 9 bases are shared with TRBD1. V lost 4 bases to trimming and J lost 2 bases; unmatched junction nucleotides: 6. Germline CDR1 SNHLY, CDR2 FYNNEI. The length of the CDR3 is 15 residues. The CDR3 DNA reads as TGTGCCAGCAGTGCGGACAGGGGATATGCCTACGAGCAGTACTTC. It codes for CASSADRGYAYEQYF.

The chain has TRBV6-5 and TRBJ2-3; D is ambiguous. Germline V CDR1 and CDR2: MNHEY, SVGAGI. Trimming took 4 bases from V and 7 from J, leaving 18 bases between them. This CDR3 has 15 residues. The CDR3 region is CASSSLGPRFHTQYF. For the CDR3, the DNA is TGTGCCAGCAGTTCGCTGGGCCCAAGGTTCCATACGCAGTATTTT.

The chain joins TRBV5-6 to TRBJ1-6; the match to TRBD1 covers 7 bases. The germline CDR1 and CDR2 sequences are SGHDT and YYEEEE. The CDR3 covers 17 residues. Trimming took 4 bases from V and 5 from J; bases not matched to a gene: 12. For the CDR3, the DNA is TGTGCCAGCAGCGCAACAGGGGCTTGGGGGAATAATTCACCCCTCCACTTT. Its protein product is CASSATGAWGNNSPLHF.

This rearrangement joins TRBV19 to TRBJ1-2; 7 bases are shared with TRBD1. CDR1 is LNHDA and CDR2 is SQIVND in the germline V gene (reference sequence). Trimming took 6 bases from V and 4 from J; bases not matched to a gene: 20. The CDR3 has 18 amino acids. CDR3 sequence reads: CASRKTGVGIEDFYGYTF. DNA for the CDR3: TGTGCCAGTAGAAAAACAGGGGTAGGTATAGAGGACTTCTATGGCTACACCTTC.

This clone was recorded only once. The chain has TRBV6-5 and TRBJ1-1; no reliable D call. Trimming took 7 bases from V and 10 from J, leaving 22 bases between them. From germline, CDR1 is MNHEY and CDR2 SVGAGI. The CDR3 sequence is 14 residues long. The CDR3 reads CASTPPLWPRVAFF. CDR3 nucleotides: TGTGCCAGCACCCCGCCCTTATGGCCGCGGGTAGCTTTCTTT.

In its sample, this clone was seen once. The chain recombines TRBV14 with TRBJ1-1; D uncertain. V was shortened by 4 bases and J by 3 bases, with 15 bases between the two germline ends. The CDR3 is 15 residues long. Germline V lookup: CDR1 SGHDN, CDR2 FVKESK. The CDR3 is CASSLPYPAHTEAFF. Here the CDR3 DNA reads TGTGCCAGCAGCCTACCGTACCCAGCGCACACTGAAGCTTTCTTT.

Concerning this clone: The identical CDR3 is also encoded by other nucleotide sequences in the sample. CDR3 region: CASSLAGQTYEQYF. As DNA, the CDR3 is TGCGCCAGCAGCTTGGCGGGACAGACTTACGAGCAGTACTTC. The genes are TRBV5-1 and TRBJ2-7, with 7 bases that match TRBD1. Germline V gene data show CDR1 as SGHRS and CDR2 as YFSETQ. Trimming took 0 bases from V and 4 from J; bases not matched to a gene: 4. This CDR3 region has 14 residues.

The chain joins TRBV6-1 to TRBJ1-1; 8 bases fit TRBD1. Germline CDR1 reads MNHNS; CDR2 reads SASEGT. V lost 5 bases to trimming and J lost 11 bases; unmatched junction nucleotides: 7. The CDR3 sequence is 12 residues long. In nucleotides, the CDR3 is TGTGCCAGCAGTCTCCCGGGACAGGAGGCTTTCTTT. Amino acid sequence: CASSLPGQEAFF.

This clone appeared once. The chain has TRBV10-3 and TRBJ1-3; a weak D match, TRBD1 (6 bases). CDR1 ENHRY and CDR2 SYGVKD come from the germline V gene. Trimming shortened V by 1 base and J by 4 bases, and 8 bases separated the two germline ends. The length of the CDR3 is 14 residues. The CDR3 DNA sequence: TGTGCCATCAGTGAGTGGGGGCGCGGAAACACCATATATTTT. Translation gives CAISEWGRGNTIYF.

The genes are TRBV5-1 and TRBJ2-3; 13 nucleotides align to TRBD2. The CDR3 covers 16 residues. V was pared by 4 bases and J by 2 bases, with 4 bases of the junction left unmatched. Germline V gene lookup returns CDR1 SGHRS and CDR2 YFSETQ. The CDR3 nucleotides read TGCGCCAGCAGCCTCGGGACTAGCGGGGACACAGATACGCAGTATTTT. Protein sequence: CASSLGTSGDTDTQYF.

V is TRBV9 and J is TRBJ2-1, with 10 bases identical to TRBD1. Germline CDR1 SGDLS, CDR2 YYNGEE. The CDR3 is 16 residues long. V was pared by 0 bases and J by 11 bases, with 11 bases of the junction left unmatched. This chain's CDR3 is CASSVGDRGREGQQFF. For the CDR3, the DNA is TGTGCCAGCAGCGTAGGTGACAGGGGGCGAGAGGGCCAGCAGTTCTTC.

This chain links TRBV18 with TRBJ1-1, with D possibly TRBD1 on 5 matching bases. There are 17 residues in the CDR3. CDR1 is KGHSH, CDR2 LQKENI, per germline. V was trimmed by 5 bases and J by 0 bases, leaving 19 bases between them. The CDR3 here is CASSGGGYLDMNTEAFF. DNA of the CDR3: TGTGCCAGCTCAGGGGGGGGTTATTTGGACATGAACACTGAAGCTTTCTTT.

This chain links TRBV5-8 with TRBJ1-3; maybe TRBD1 (5 bases). CDR1 and CDR2 (germline): SGHTS, YDEGEE. With 0 bases removed from V and 4 bases from J, the gap between germline ends came to 17 bases. This CDR3 contains 17 residues. The CDR3: CASSLARWGRAGNTIYF. In DNA form, the CDR3 reads TGTGCCAGCAGCTTGGCCAGGTGGGGCAGGGCAGGAAACACCATATATTTT. Using reference TRBV5-8 and TRBJ1-3 for the parts outside the CDR3, the full variable domain is EAGVTQSPTHLIKTRGQQATLRCSPISGHTSVYWYQQALGLGLQFLLWYDEGEERNRGNFPPRFSGRQFPNYSSELNVNALELEDSALYLCASSLARWGRAGNTIYFGEGSWLTVV.

This chain links TRBV2 with TRBJ2-5, with D possibly being TRBD1 (5 bases). The DNA end is a closer match to TRBJ2-7, so the J assignment may be wrong. CDR1 SNHLY and CDR2 FYNNEI come from the germline V gene. The CDR3 length is 14 residues. For the CDR3, the DNA is TGTGCCAGCAGTGTAGGGGTGGGCGGCTACGAGCAGTACTTC. It yields the protein CASSVGVGGYEQYF.

This rearrangement joins TRBV21-1 to TRBJ2-5; the table's D call of TRBD2 was not tested on the DNA. TRBV21-1 counts as a pseudogene. The CDR3 is 15 amino acids. The CDR3 reads CASYQRGPGEETQYF. In DNA, the CDR3 is TGTGCCAGCTATCAACGGGGTCCCGGGGAAGAGACCCAGTACTTC.

A few counts support this clone. J is TRBJ2-5 and V is TRBV30; 7 nucleotides line up with TRBD1. With V trimmed by 4 bases and J by 1 base, 9 bases remained unmatched. The CDR3 totals 15 residues. CDR1 is GTSNPN, CDR2 SVGIG, per germline (reference sequence). In nucleotides, the CDR3 is TGTGCCTGGAATCGGACAGACAGGGTCCAAGAGACCCAGTACTTC. Protein product: CAWNRTDRVQETQYF.

V gene TRBV15 combines with J gene TRBJ1-1, with 7 bases fitting TRBD1. CDR1 and CDR2 (germline): LNHNV, YYDKDF (reference sequence). The CDR3 is 17 residues long. V lost 5 bases to trimming and J lost 1 base; unmatched junction nucleotides: 13. In DNA form, the CDR3 reads TGTGCCACCAGCCCCCAGACAGGGAAGCTGAAGAACACTGAAGCTTTCTTT. As protein: CATSPQTGKLKNTEAFF.

This sequence joins TRBV19 and TRBJ1-1; D is unclear. Germline values: CDR1 LNHDA, CDR2 SQIVND (reference sequence). Deletions cut 6 bases from V and 0 bases from J, with 8 bases between. The CDR3 consists of 13 residues. CDR3 nucleotide sequence: TGTGCCAGTAGATTTCAGATGAACACTGAAGCTTTCTTT. Residues: CASRFQMNTEAFF. Combining the CDR3 with reference TRBV19 and TRBJ1-1 gives the whole variable domain DGGITQSPKYLFRKEGQNVTLSCEQNLNHDAMYWYRQDPGQGLRLIYYSQIVNDFQKGDIAEGYSVSREKKESFPLTVTSAQKNPTAFYLCASRFQMNTEAFFGQGTRLTVV.

This clone was detected a few times. The gene calls are TRBV9 and TRBJ1-2, with a tentative D call TRBD1 (6 bases). Germline V gene sequence: CDR1 SGDLS, CDR2 YYNGEE. The V and J ends lost 3 bases and 5 bases respectively, with 11 bases between them. The CDR3 extends over 13 amino acids. The CDR3, as DNA: TGTGCCAGCAGCGGAGAGGGGGATTATGGCTACACCTTC. Translated, it gives CASSGEGDYGYTF.

The chain recombines TRBV6-1 with TRBJ1-2; D unresolved. V lost 7 bases and J lost 0, with 9 bases in between. The CDR3 extends over 13 amino acids. Germline CDR1 and CDR2: MNHNS and SASEGT. Here the CDR3 reads CASNQEANYGYTF. CDR3 in DNA: TGTGCCAGCAACCAGGAAGCTAACTATGGCTACACCTTC.

The chain is built from TRBV25-1 and TRBJ2-1, with 10 bases fitting TRBD2. V was clipped by 5 bases and J by 7 bases; unmatched bases: 17. The CDR3 covers 18 residues. Germline V gene data show CDR1 as MGHDK and CDR2 as SYGVNS. CDR3 DNA: TGTGCCAGCAGTTCCCTGTGGAGTTCAGCGGGGGGGCAGAATGAGCAGTTCTTC. Protein product: CASSSLWSSAGGQNEQFF.

J is TRBJ1-2 and V is TRBV29-1, with D possibly TRBD1 on 5 matching bases. The CDR3 is 16 residues long. The V and J ends lost 2 bases and 4 bases respectively, with 20 bases between them. Germline assignment: CDR1 SQVTM and CDR2 ANQGSEA. DNA for the CDR3: TGCAGCGTTGAATGGGCACGGGGGGGGAGCGGCTATGGCTACACCTTC. This codes for CSVEWARGGSGYGYTF.

The chain recombines TRBV30 with TRBJ1-1; TRBD1 aligns across 7 bases. Germline CDR1 GTSNPN, CDR2 SVGIG (reference sequence). CDR3 length: 17 residues. Trimming cost V 3 bases and J 7 bases; bases outside gene matches: 20. CDR3 residues: CAWSATLNRDRANEAFF. CDR3 nucleotides: TGTGCCTGGAGCGCAACCCTCAACCGGGACAGAGCAAATGAAGCTTTCTTT.

V is TRBV5-1 and J is TRBJ2-2; TRBD1 agrees at 10 bases. The V segment lost 1 base and the J segment 0 bases; nucleotides outside the gene matches: 12. This CDR3 region has 20 residues. Germline CDR1 and CDR2: SGHRS and YFSETQ. The CDR3 spells CASSLHFLGQGKPNTGELFF. CDR3 nucleotide sequence: TGCGCCAGCAGCTTGCATTTTTTGGGACAGGGGAAACCGAACACCGGGGAGCTGTTTTTT.

The genes are TRBV6-5 and TRBJ1-2; D is unclear. From germline, CDR1 is MNHEY and CDR2 SVGAGI. This CDR3 is 15 amino acids long. Trimming stripped 7 bases from V and 0 bases from J, with 15 bases between. CDR3 nucleotides: TGTGCCAGCAATAAACAGAAGAGGGCTAACTATGGCTACACCTTC. It yields the protein CASNKQKRANYGYTF.

This chain joins TRBV28 and TRBJ2-5; no clear D. There are 12 residues in the CDR3. Looked up from germline, CDR1 is MDHEN and CDR2 is SYDVKM. V was cut by 6 bases and J by 4 bases, with 9 bases left in between. The CDR3: CASSPYVETQYF. CDR3 in DNA: TGTGCCAGCAGCCCGTATGTAGAGACCCAGTACTTC. Variable domain in full (rest from reference TRBV28 and TRBJ2-5): DVKVTQSSRYLVKRTGEKVFLECVQDMDHENMFWYRQDPGLGLRLIYFSYDVKMKEKGDIPEGYSVSREKKERFSLILESASTNQTSMYLCASSPYVETQYFGPGTRLLVL.